These 24 T cell receptor beta chains originate from one sample sequenced in a study of blood T cell repertoires in COVID-19. Sequencing used immunoSEQ multiplex PCR; TCRdb keeps in-frame clones, though not all of them. In the table there are under 250,000 clones, about 90% of which are singletons. The sequenced material came from peripheral blood. All receptors come from an older woman with acute or convalescent COVID-19.

In regard to this clone: This sample also contains other DNA sequences that code for the same CDR3. The chain combines TRBV3-1 (or the pseudogene TRBV3-2) with TRBJ2-1; 10 bases map to TRBD2. J lost 8 bases, V lost 3 bases, and 7 bases had no gene match. Germline V gene data show CDR1 as LGHDT and CDR2 as YNNKEL (reference sequence). CDR3 length equals 15 residues. CDR3 nucleotide sequence: TGTGCCAGCAGCCAGGATCCGCTAGCGGGGGATGAGCAGTTCTTC. Protein product: CASSQDPLAGDEQFF.

The CDR3 DNA sequence: TGTGCCAGCAGTTTCACGACAGGGTATGCTTATGGCTACACCTTC. Protein sequence: CASSFTTGYAYGYTF. V and J are TRBV27 and TRBJ1-2; 7 bases line up with TRBD1. The length of the CDR3 is 15 residues. Germline CDR1 and CDR2: MNHEY and SMNVEV (reference sequence). With V trimmed by 3 bases and J by 5 bases, 9 bases remained unmatched.

This chain uses TRBV18 with TRBJ2-1; D is possibly TRBD2 (5 bases). The CDR3 runs to 15 residues. The germline V and J ends were trimmed by 1 base and 2 bases, with 9 bases remaining between them. From germline, CDR1 is KGHSH and CDR2 LQKENI. The CDR3 DNA is TGTGCCAGCTCACCACGGAGCGGAACCTACAATGAGCAGTTCTTC. Translation gives CASSPRSGTYNEQFF.

The chain links TRBV4-2 to TRBJ2-2; 10 nucleotides agree with TRBD2. The V gene's germline CDR1 is LGHNA and CDR2 YNFKEQ. V lost 3 bases to trimming and J lost 5 bases; unmatched junction nucleotides: 6. This CDR3 spans 16 amino acids. The CDR3 here is CASSQGAGGRTGELFF. CDR3 DNA sequence: TGTGCCAGCAGCCAGGGAGCGGGGGGGCGTACCGGGGAGCTGTTTTTT.

The V and J genes are TRBV15 and TRBJ2-2, with 12 bases that match TRBD2. Germline-derived CDR1 and CDR2 are LNHNV and YYDKDF (reference sequence). V lost 3 bases to trimming and J lost 1 base; unmatched junction nucleotides: 12. CDR3 length: 20 amino acids. CDR3 in amino acids: CATSRDPGLAGFLNTGELFF. In DNA, the CDR3 is TGTGCCACCAGCAGGGATCCGGGACTAGCGGGTTTTTTGAACACCGGGGAGCTGTTTTTT.

This clone has more than one count but fewer than ten. This chain joins TRBV9 and TRBJ2-1; 7 bases align to TRBD2. Trimming cost V 5 bases and J 7 bases; bases outside gene matches: 9. This CDR3 spans 14 amino acids. Germline lookup yields CDR1 SGDLS and CDR2 YYNGEE. The CDR3 region has the DNA TGTGCCAGCAGTCTTAGGGGAGGGATAAATGAGCAGTTCTTC. The encoded protein is CASSLRGGINEQFF.

The V and J genes are TRBV6-5 and TRBJ2-7, with TRBD1 matching 8 bases. Germline V gene data show CDR1 as MNHEY and CDR2 as SVGAGI. Trimming removed 2 bases from V and 4 bases from J; junction bases left unmatched: 10. The CDR3 is 16 amino acids. CDR3 DNA: TGTGCCAGCAGTTACGGGCCCGGGCAGGGGGCTTACGAGCAGTACTTC. Its protein is CASSYGPGQGAYEQYF.

V and J are TRBV2 and TRBJ2-5; 12 bases map to TRBD2. CDR1 and CDR2 from the germline V gene are SNHLY and FYNNEI. The CDR3 spans 16 residues. V trimming: 6 bases; J trimming: 1 base; junction bases outside the gene matches: 6. The CDR3 DNA reads TGTGCCAGCAGAGGGGGGACTAGCGGGTTCCAAGAGACCCAGTACTTC. Translating gives CASRGGTSGFQETQYF.

The V and J genes are TRBV6-5 and TRBJ1-2; TRBD1 agrees at 7 bases. CDR3 size: 12 residues. Germline V lookup: CDR1 MNHEY, CDR2 SVGAGI. V was pared by 6 bases and J by 5 bases, with 3 bases of the junction left unmatched. The CDR3 region has the DNA TGTGCCAGCAGCGGGACAGAGTATGGCTACACCTTC. This codes for CASSGTEYGYTF.

The chain joins TRBV29-1 to TRBJ2-1; D unclear. The CDR3 sequence is 11 residues long. V lost 6 bases and J 5 bases, leaving 8 bases between the germline ends. CDR1 is SQVTM and CDR2 is ANQGSEA in the germline V gene. CDR3 DNA sequence: TGCAGCGTGCAGACTGACAATGAGCAGTTCTTC. It is translated as CSVQTDNEQFF.

This chain joins TRBV5-1 and TRBJ1-2; a possible D gene is TRBD1 (6 bases). V gave up 0 bases and J gave up 10 bases, with 13 bases separating them. This CDR3 has 13 residues. Germline V gene lookup returns CDR1 SGHRS and CDR2 YFSETQ. The CDR3 sequence is CASSLAEGDVYTF. Here the CDR3 DNA reads TGCGCCAGCAGCTTGGCCGAGGGGGATGTCTACACCTTC.

This chain links TRBV7-9 with TRBJ2-2; D is uncertain. CDR3 length: 11 amino acids. The germline V gene has CDR1 SEHNR and CDR2 FQNEAQ (reference sequence). Trimming pared 6 bases from V and 6 bases from J, leaving 5 bases between. The CDR3 DNA sequence: TGTGCCAGCAGGTGGCCCGGGGAGCTGTTTTTT. Translated: CASRWPGELFF.

The chain combines TRBV7-8 with TRBJ2-3, with D possibly TRBD1 on 6 matching bases. V was clipped by 4 bases and J by 4 bases, with 12 bases between them. The CDR3 has 14 amino acids. From germline, CDR1 is SGHVS and CDR2 FQNEAQ. The CDR3 region has the DNA TGTGCCAGCAGCTACCAGGGGCGACCAGATACGCAGTATTTT. It is translated as CASSYQGRPDTQYF.

The V gene is TRBV6-5, the J gene TRBJ2-3; the D gene is possibly TRBD2 (5 bases). V lost 0 bases, J lost 1 base, and 11 bases lay in between. This CDR3 is built from 16 residues. Germline-derived CDR1 and CDR2 are MNHEY and SVGAGI. CDR3 DNA sequence: TGTGCCAGCAGTTACTCTCGAGGGAGCGGCACAGATACGCAGTATTTT. Protein: CASSYSRGSGTDTQYF.

CDR3 nucleotide sequence: TGTGCCAGCAGTGAAGAACAGGGGTACTATGGCTACACCTTC. The encoded protein is CASSEEQGYYGYTF. The V call is TRBV2, the J call TRBJ1-2; 7 bases are shared with TRBD1. Trimming at V came to 1 base and at J to 3 bases, leaving 2 bases not matched to a gene. Germline V gene data show CDR1 as SNHLY and CDR2 as FYNNEI. This CDR3 contains 14 residues. Complete variable domain (other parts from reference TRBV2 and TRBJ1-2): EPEVTQTPSHQVTQMGQEVILRCVPISNHLYFYWYRQILGQKVEFLVSFYNNEISEKSEIFDDQFSVERPDGSNFTLKIRSTKLEDSAMYFCASSEEQGYYGYTFGSGTRLTVV.

The chain recombines TRBV4-2 with TRBJ2-7; D ambiguous. V was shortened by 1 base and J by 3 bases, with 16 bases between the two germline ends. Germline assignment: CDR1 LGHNA and CDR2 YNFKEQ. There are 16 residues in the CDR3. CDR3 amino acids: CASSQGALVIGYEQYF. The CDR3, as DNA: TGTGCCAGCAGCCAAGGCGCCTTAGTAATCGGCTACGAGCAGTACTTC.

About this clone: This specimen includes other DNA sequences encoding the same CDR3. The J gene is TRBJ1-5, the V gene TRBV19; a possible D gene is TRBD1 (5 bases). Trimming took 4 bases from V and 3 from J, leaving 10 bases between them. Germline loops: CDR1 LNHDA, CDR2 SQIVND (reference sequence). The CDR3 runs to 14 residues. The CDR3 nucleotides are TGTGCCAGTAGTAGCACAGGCGACAATCAGCCCCAGCATTTT. This encodes CASSSTGDNQPQHF. The complete variable domain, with remaining parts taken from reference TRBV19 and TRBJ1-5, reads DGGITQSPKYLFRKEGQNVTLSCEQNLNHDAMYWYRQDPGQGLRLIYYSQIVNDFQKGDIAEGYSVSREKKESFPLTVTSAQKNPTAFYLCASSSTGDNQPQHFGDGTRLSIL.

In this sample, this clone turned up a few times. The J gene is TRBJ1-2, the V gene TRBV18; TRBD1 agrees at 8 bases. Per the germline V gene, CDR1 is KGHSH and CDR2 is LQKENI. Germline trimming cut 2 bases from V and 6 bases from J; bases unmatched to any gene: 8. The CDR3 has 15 amino acids. CDR3 DNA: TGTGCCAGCTCACCAATCACAGGGGGAATTGATGGCTACACCTTC. Encoded protein: CASSPITGGIDGYTF.

The chain recombines TRBV11-2 with TRBJ2-1; 7 bases agree with TRBD2. Germline V gives CDR1 SGHAT, CDR2 FQNNGV. V lost 2 bases and J lost 8; bases outside the gene matches: 9. This CDR3 region has 15 residues. DNA of the CDR3: TGTGCCAGCAGCTTATTCTGGGGGGGAGGATATGAGCAGTTCTTC. As protein: CASSLFWGGGYEQFF.

The chain joins TRBV18 to TRBJ2-5; unclear D gene. V was shortened by 4 bases and J by 1 base, with 4 bases between the two germline ends. Looked up from germline, CDR1 is KGHSH and CDR2 is LQKENI. This CDR3 contains 12 residues. CDR3 coding DNA: TGTGCCAGCTCACGACTCCAAGAGACCCAGTACTTC. Translation: CASSRLQETQYF.

This clone has only one observation. The V and J genes are TRBV5-1 and TRBJ1-2; possibly TRBD1 for D (6 bases). Trimming cost V 2 bases and J 3 bases, with 20 bases left between them. Germline loops: CDR1 SGHRS, CDR2 YFSETQ. This CDR3 comprises 17 residues. CDR3 nucleotides: TGCGCCAGCAGCTTCCTTGGGGGGGGCAGCCGTTACTATGGCTACACCTTC. Translating gives CASSFLGGGSRYYGYTF.

The chain recombines TRBV11-3 with TRBJ2-3, with 10 nucleotides matching TRBD2. This CDR3 has 16 residues. Germline lookup yields CDR1 SGHNT and CDR2 YENEEA. V gave up 1 base and J gave up 5 bases; unmatched junction bases: 6. The CDR3 DNA follows: TGTGCCAGCAGCTTAGGAGTAGCGGGAGGCAGAGATACGCAGTATTTT. It encodes CASSLGVAGGRDTQYF.

The chain uses TRBV7-7 and TRBJ2-5; 9 positions match TRBD1. With 3 bases clipped from V and 2 bases from J, the junction kept 4 bases outside the gene matches. The germline V gene encodes CDR1 SSHAT and CDR2 FNYEAQ (reference sequence). The length of the CDR3 is 15 residues. DNA of the CDR3: TGTGCCAGCAGCTTGGACAGGGGAATTCAAGAGACCCAGTACTTC. Its translation: CASSLDRGIQETQYF. The variable domain in full, with the rest retrieved from reference TRBV7-7 and TRBJ2-5, is GAGVSQSPRYKVTKRGQDVTLRCDPISSHATLYWYQQALGQGPEFLTYFNYEAQPDKSGLPSDRFSAERPEGSISTLTIQRTEQRDSAMYRCASSLDRGIQETQYFGPGTRLLVL.

J is TRBJ2-1 and V is TRBV19; the match to TRBD2 covers 15 bases. J lost 4 bases, V lost 4 bases, and 5 bases had no gene match. The germline V gene encodes CDR1 LNHDA and CDR2 SQIVND (reference sequence). This CDR3 has 17 amino acids. In DNA, the CDR3 is TGTGCCAGTAGTACCGGGACTAGCGGGAGGCTGTACAATGAGCAGTTCTTC. Translated: CASSTGTSGRLYNEQFF. The full variable domain, completed using reference TRBV19 and TRBJ2-1, is DGGITQSPKYLFRKEGQNVTLSCEQNLNHDAMYWYRQDPGQGLRLIYYSQIVNDFQKGDIAEGYSVSREKKESFPLTVTSAQKNPTAFYLCASSTGTSGRLYNEQFFGPGTRLTVL.